What follows is one TCR beta chain and its context. Its antigen is as yet unknown. This CDR3 has 16 residues. The germline CDR1 and CDR2 sequences are SGHNT and YYREEE (reference sequence). V was clipped by 1 base and J by 2 bases; unmatched bases: 5. Sequenced with the Oncomine TCR Beta short-read assay was DNA taken from cultured CD4+ T cells. Using its own MiXCR run on the PCR reads, TCRdb lists one record per CDR3 protein. This table holds over 550 distinct CDR3 sequences, roughly 13% found once. Treatment: roughly 10-day PBMC culture with coronavirus spike peptide pools or control peptides (ViraFEST assay). Investigators obtained the unexposed donor's CD4+ T cells before the COVID-19 pandemic (2011-2018). These data originate in a study of vaccination and CD4 T cells after COVID-19.

The chain carries TRBV5-4 and TRBJ2-2; 7 nucleotides agree with TRBD1. The sequenced material came from CD4+ T cells from blood, cultured in vitro. The TCR sequence derives from a human donor in good health. CDR3 sequence (DNA): TGTGCCAGCAGCTTGAGAGGGGGCGCAAACACCGGGGAGCTGTTTTTT. It is translated as CASSLRGGANTGELFF.